These T cell receptor beta chains were read from a single sample in a study of T-cell memory formation after mild COVID-19. TCRdb used MiXCR to reprocess the 5' RACE reads, holding one entry per CDR3 protein. This sample carries 300,000 to 400,000 distinct CDR3 sequences, 15% of them seen once, and the ten largest clones take about 22%. The sequenced sample consisted of PBMCs or a T cell subset sorted from them (not recorded which). These TCRs come from a man aged 18 to 29 who had mild COVID-19 (a few samples of this study predate the infection). Cell type and time point are not known. Each CDR3 is given with its conserved first and last residue. A D gene is named only where the DNA matches it firmly. The size of a clone is reported for some rows only, either as once, few or many, or as a class for expanded clones.

D	V	size	J	CDR3	DNA
NA	TRBV10-3	NA	TRBJ2-1	CAIQGGQSNHNEQFF	TGTGCCATTCAGGGCGGGCAATCTAATCACAATGAGCAGTTCTTC
NA	TRBV7-3	few	TRBJ1-1	CASSEGDPITEAFF	TGTGCCAGCAGCGAAGGCGATCCAATAACTGAAGCTTTCTTT
TRBD2	TRBV7-3	few	TRBJ2-1	CASSSVAGAYNEQFF	TGTGCCAGCAGCTCCGTAGCGGGGGCCTACAATGAGCAGTTCTTC
NA	TRBV5-1	few	TRBJ1-1	CASSLAGRVNTEAFF	TGCGCCAGCAGCTTGGCCGGCAGAGTGAACACTGAAGCTTTCTTT
NA	TRBV5-5	NA	TRBJ1-2	CASSPRGETPANYGYTF	TGTGCCAGCTCCCCTCGGGGGGAGACCCCAGCTAACTATGGCTACACCTTC
NA	TRBV10-3	NA	TRBJ1-1	CAISALGNTEAFF	TGTGCCATCAGTGCTCTAGGGAACACTGAAGCTTTCTTT
NA	TRBV6-6	few	TRBJ1-2	CASTLWGERNYGYTF	TGTGCCAGTACCCTCTGGGGGGAGAGGAACTATGGCTACACCTTC
NA	TRBV7-2	few	TRBJ2-5	CASSLGAGEKTQYF	TGTGCCAGCAGCTTAGGGGCAGGGGAGAAGACCCAGTACTTC
NA	TRBV7-6	NA	TRBJ2-7	CASSWGQDGPGNFYEQYF	TGTGCCAGCAGCTGGGGGCAGGACGGCCCCGGAAATTTCTACGAGCAGTACTTC
NA	TRBV3-1	few	TRBJ2-2	CASSQDLVAITGELFF	TGTGCCAGCAGCCAAGATCTCGTCGCAATCACCGGGGAGCTGTTTTTT
NA	TRBV7-6	NA	TRBJ1-3	CASSLEIAAGNTIYF	TGTGCCAGCAGCTTAGAAATTGCGGCTGGAAACACCATATATTTT
NA	TRBV7-2	NA	TRBJ2-1	CASSWRGAGEQFF	TGTGCCAGCAGCTGGAGGGGCGCGGGCGAGCAGTTCTTC
NA	TRBV20-1	few	TRBJ2-5	CSARDRLRQETQYF	TGCAGTGCTAGGGACCGCCTCCGCCAAGAGACCCAGTACTTC
TRBD1	TRBV3-1	NA	TRBJ2-4	CASSQDPGGNIQYF	TGTGCCAGCAGCCAAGATCCAGGGGGAAACATTCAGTACTTC
NA	TRBV4-3	few	TRBJ1-6	CASSQDRENSPLHF	TGCGCCAGCAGCCAAGACAGGGAGAATTCACCCCTCCACTTT
TRBD1	TRBV5-6	NA	TRBJ2-7	CASSLPGGWDEQYF	TGTGCCAGCAGCTTGCCAGGGGGCTGGGACGAGCAGTACTTC
TRBD2	TRBV7-2	NA	TRBJ2-3	CASSFTSGASDTQYF	TGTGCCAGCAGCTTTACTAGCGGGGCCTCAGATACGCAGTATTTT
NA	TRBV6-5	NA	TRBJ1-5	CASTPRWGDHQPQHF	TGTGCCAGCACCCCCCGGTGGGGGGACCATCAGCCCCAGCATTTT
TRBD2	TRBV5-1	few	TRBJ2-5	CASSSGRVLQETQYF	TGCGCCAGCAGCTCGGGGAGGGTTCTCCAAGAGACCCAGTACTTC
NA	TRBV7-2	NA	TRBJ1-2	CASSLVEANYGYTF	TGTGCCAGCAGCTTAGTAGAGGCTAACTATGGCTACACCTTC
TRBD2	TRBV20-1	few	TRBJ2-5	CSAASGEETQYF	TGCAGTGCAGCTAGCGGGGAAGAGACCCAGTACTTC
TRBD2	TRBV5-1	NA	TRBJ2-1	CASTGTSGVSSYNEQFF	TGCGCCAGCACTGGGACTAGCGGGGTTAGCTCCTACAATGAGCAGTTCTTC
NA	TRBV7-9	NA	TRBJ1-5	CASSLDSQPQHF	TGTGCCAGCAGCTTAGACAGTCAGCCCCAGCATTTT
TRBD1	TRBV6-1	few	TRBJ2-3	CASSKQGLDTQYF	TGTGCCAGCAGTAAACAGGGGTTAGATACGCAGTATTTT
NA	TRBV6-2/TRBV6-3	once	TRBJ2-3	CASSLRSSSRPGGVSDTQYF	TGTGCCAGCAGTCTTCGATCATCCTCCCGTCCCGGCGGTGTATCAGATACGCAGTATTTT
TRBD1	TRBV29-1	few	TRBJ2-3	CSVEGSDRDGTDTQYF	TGCAGCGTTGAAGGAAGTGACAGGGATGGCACAGATACGCAGTATTTT
TRBD1	TRBV6-1	once	TRBJ2-2	CASTETGGGELFF	TGTGCCAGCACTGAGACAGGGGGCGGGGAGCTGTTTTTT
NA	TRBV7-2	once	TRBJ2-5	CASSKDSLSLYF	TGTGCCAGCAGCAAAGACTCCCTTTCCCTGTACTTC
NA	TRBV6-2/TRBV6-3	NA	TRBJ1-5	CASSYAGAGQPQHF	TGTGCCAGCAGTTACGCAGGGGCCGGGCAGCCCCAGCATTTT
NA	TRBV4-2	few	TRBJ2-5	CASSQVSADGQETQYF	TGTGCCAGCAGCCAAGTCTCGGCGGACGGCCAAGAGACCCAGTACTTC
TRBD1	TRBV12-3/TRBV12-4	few	TRBJ2-6	CASNGQGSSGANVLTF	TGTGCCAGCAACGGACAGGGGAGCTCTGGGGCCAACGTCCTGACTTTC
NA	TRBV6-5	many	TRBJ2-3	CASSATDTQYF	TGTGCCAGCAGCGCCACAGATACGCAGTATTTT
NA	TRBV7-9	once	TRBJ1-2	CASSPSETTDYTF	TGTGCCAGCAGCCCATCCGAGACAACAGACTACACCTTC
NA	TRBV5-1	few	TRBJ1-6	CASRTQGDNSPLHF	TGCGCCAGCAGGACGCAGGGTGACAATTCACCCCTCCACTTT
NA	TRBV6-2/TRBV6-3	NA	TRBJ2-5	CASSYPYQETQYF	TGTGCCAGCAGTTACCCCTATCAAGAGACCCAGTACTTC
NA	TRBV25-1	NA	TRBJ1-6	CASSESLGRGSSPLHF	TGTGCCAGCAGTGAATCTCTGGGACGGGGTAGTTCACCCCTCCACTTT
TRBD1	TRBV20-1	few	TRBJ1-1	CSARQGGGTTEAFF	TGCAGTGCAAGACAGGGGGGGGGAACGACTGAAGCTTTCTTT
TRBD2	TRBV5-4	NA	TRBJ2-5	CASSFPGTRQETQYF	TGTGCCAGCAGCTTCCCCGGGACTAGGCAAGAGACCCAGTACTTC
TRBD2	TRBV7-2	few	TRBJ2-3	CASSPSAGGRDTQYF	TGTGCCAGCAGCCCGAGCGCGGGGGGGAGAGATACGCAGTATTTT
NA	TRBV5-8	NA	TRBJ1-5	CASSLRERNQPQHF	TGTGCCAGCAGCTTGCGAGAGAGGAATCAGCCCCAGCATTTT
NA	TRBV24-1	NA	TRBJ2-3	CATSDWVRPDTQYF	TGTGCCACCAGTGATTGGGTTCGTCCAGATACGCAGTATTTT
NA	TRBV5-5	NA	TRBJ2-5	CASSFRTYQETQYF	TGTGCCAGCAGCTTCCGGACTTACCAAGAGACCCAGTACTTC
NA	TRBV5-6	NA	TRBJ2-5	CASSPEDQETQYF	TGTGCCAGCAGCCCGGAGGACCAAGAGACCCAGTACTTC
TRBD1	TRBV19	NA	TRBJ1-2	CASRRTGGDYGYTF	TGTGCCAGTAGGCGGACAGGGGGCGACTATGGCTACACCTTC
NA	TRBV10-3	few	TRBJ2-7	CAISEPDREAYEQYF	TGTGCCATCAGTGAGCCTGACAGGGAGGCCTACGAGCAGTACTTC
NA	TRBV15	NA	TRBJ1-4	CATSRRRDEKLFF	TGTGCCACCAGCAGGAGACGGGACGAAAAACTGTTTTTT
NA	TRBV4-3	many	TRBJ2-2	CASSQGRLGGELFF	TGCGCCAGCAGCCAGGGGCGGTTGGGCGGGGAGCTGTTTTTT
NA	TRBV5-1	NA	TRBJ2-3	CASSTPAGDTQYF	TGCGCCAGCTCTACCCCGGCCGGGGATACGCAGTATTTT
NA	TRBV6-6	few	TRBJ2-1	CASRLTSANYDNEQFF	TGTGCCAGCAGGCTGACGAGCGCAAACTATGACAATGAGCAGTTCTTC
NA	TRBV21-1	NA	TRBJ1-6	CASSKTGRRSPLHF	TGTGCCAGCAGCAAAACAGGGAGGAGGTCACCCCTCCACTTT
TRBD1	TRBV3-1	few	TRBJ2-7	CASSHRDSGYEQYF	TGTGCCAGCAGCCATCGGGACAGCGGATACGAGCAGTACTTC
NA	TRBV6-5	NA	TRBJ2-5	CASSSMRGTEETQYF	TGTGCCAGCAGTTCAATGCGTGGGACCGAAGAGACCCAGTACTTC
TRBD1	TRBV5-1	many	TRBJ2-2	CASSMGARQGSTGELFF	TGCGCCAGCAGCATGGGGGCTAGACAGGGATCCACCGGGGAGCTGTTTTTT